This entry lists 5 T cell receptor beta chains sequenced from one sample in a study of blood T cell repertoires in COVID-19. Sequencing used immunoSEQ multiplex PCR; TCRdb keeps in-frame clones, though not all of them. The sample has about 280,000 clones, around 85% seen once. The sample consisted of PBMCs or T cells enriched from blood (not recorded which). These receptors originate from a woman aged 40 to 50 who had recovered from COVID-19.

The chain carries TRBV28 and TRBJ2-1; a possible D gene is TRBD2 (5 bases). There are 16 residues in the CDR3. CDR1 is MDHEN, CDR2 SYDVKM, per germline. Between the trimmed V and J ends, which lost 5 bases and 5 bases, there was a span of 19 bases. The CDR3 nucleotides are TGTGCCAGCAGTGCCCCTTGGGCTAGCAGCAACAATGAGCAGTTCTTC. Protein: CASSAPWASSNNEQFF.

V usage is TRBV28 and J usage is TRBJ2-7; TRBD1 matches 8 bases. The CDR3 spans 15 residues. Germline assignment: CDR1 MDHEN and CDR2 SYDVKM. V lost 8 bases to trimming and J lost 2 bases; unmatched junction nucleotides: 11. The CDR3 DNA is TGTGCCAGCGAGTCAAGTCTGGACAGGGCCTACGAGCAGTACTTC. Translating it yields CASESSLDRAYEQYF.

In this sample, this clone turned up once. The gene calls are TRBV2 and TRBJ2-5; TRBD1 matches at 10 bases. The CDR3 runs to 19 residues. The V and J ends lost 8 bases and 3 bases, in that order; junction bases with no gene match: 21. Per germline, CDR1 SNHLY and CDR2 FYNNEI. CDR3 amino acids: CASGGDTTGGLVGKETQYF. CDR3 DNA sequence: TGTGCCAGCGGTGGAGACACGACAGGGGGCCTGGTTGGGAAAGAGACCCAGTACTTC.

This sequence joins TRBV24-1 and TRBJ2-1, with TRBD2 matching 7 bases. The CDR3 totals 16 residues. V trimming: 3 bases; J trimming: 6 bases; junction bases outside the gene matches: 10. CDR1 and CDR2 (germline): KGHDR, SFDVKD. This chain's CDR3 is CATSDLTSETGNEQFF. CDR3 nucleotides: TGTGCCACCAGTGATCTAACTAGCGAGACTGGCAATGAGCAGTTCTTC.

The gene calls are TRBV19 and TRBJ2-1; 11 nucleotides align to TRBD1. The CDR3 contains 14 residues. The germline V gene has CDR1 LNHDA and CDR2 SQIVND (reference sequence). With 6 bases clipped from V and 3 bases from J, the junction kept 1 base outside the gene matches. Written as DNA, the CDR3 is TGTGCCAGTAGAGGGACAGGGGGCTACAATGAGCAGTTCTTC. This gives the protein CASRGTGGYNEQFF.